One sample yielded the 10 T cell receptor beta chains listed below, sequenced in a study of chemoradiotherapy in HPV16-positive cancers. Using immunoSEQ multiplex PCR, the repertoire was profiled, and TCRdb retains in-frame clones only, with some absent. The sample has over 5,000 clones; over 55% are singletons. The sample here was tumor tissue, taken from a patient who underwent chemoradiotherapy. These receptor sequences come from a human donor with HPV-associated anogenital cancer.

V and J are TRBV5-5 and TRBJ2-3; 10 positions agree with TRBD2. Looked up from germline, CDR1 is SGHKS and CDR2 is YYEKEE (reference sequence). Trimming at V came to 0 bases and at J to 4 bases, leaving 5 bases not matched to a gene. CDR3 length: 16 residues. CDR3 protein: CASSLALAGAADTQYF. Written as DNA, the CDR3 is TGTGCCAGCAGCTTGGCCCTAGCGGGAGCCGCAGATACGCAGTATTTT.

The sample holds one count of this clone. This sequence joins TRBV15 and TRBJ1-2, with 8 bases matching TRBD1. J was trimmed by 3 bases and V by 0 bases; bases with no gene match: 6. This CDR3 contains 16 residues. The germline CDR1 and CDR2 sequences are LNHNV and YYDKDF (reference sequence). CDR3: CATSRDSGTGDYGYTF. CDR3 coding DNA: TGTGCCACCAGCAGAGATTCTGGGACAGGTGACTATGGCTACACCTTC.

This chain connects TRBV15 to TRBJ1-5; D unresolved. The CDR3 sequence is 13 residues long. The germline V gene has CDR1 LNHNV and CDR2 YYDKDF (reference sequence). The germline V and J ends were trimmed by 4 bases and 6 bases, with 10 bases remaining between them. CDR3: CATSKVGGQPQHF. CDR3 coding DNA: TGTGCCACCAGCAAAGTGGGAGGTCAGCCCCAGCATTTT.

V and J are TRBV19 and TRBJ2-1, with unresolved D. The CDR3 has 15 amino acids. Deletions cut 8 bases from V and 5 bases from J, with 19 bases between. CDR1 LNHDA and CDR2 SQIVND come from the germline V gene (reference sequence). The CDR3 loop is CASGGHSLPDNEQFF. DNA of the CDR3: TGTGCCAGTGGCGGTCACTCTCTGCCCGACAATGAGCAGTTCTTC.

J is TRBJ2-3 and V is TRBV6-5; a weak D match, TRBD1 (5 bases). This CDR3 comprises 12 residues. Germline V gene lookup returns CDR1 MNHEY and CDR2 SVGAGI. The CDR3 here is CAIDSSTDTQYF. DNA for the CDR3: TGTGCGATAGACAGTAGCACAGATACGCAGTATTTT.

This clone was observed a handful of times. This rearrangement joins TRBV7-8 to TRBJ2-1, with 12 nucleotides matching TRBD2. Trimming cost V 3 bases and J 2 bases; bases outside gene matches: 17. Germline-derived CDR1 and CDR2 are SGHVS and FQNEAQ. The CDR3 has 21 residues. CDR3 sequence: CASSFLGRLAGGLRAYNEQFF. For the CDR3, the DNA is TGTGCCAGCAGCTTCCTCGGGCGCCTAGCGGGAGGGTTGAGGGCCTACAATGAGCAGTTCTTC.

The genes are TRBV5-5 and TRBJ2-2; 8 bases line up with TRBD1. The V gene's germline CDR1 is SGHKS and CDR2 YYEKEE (reference sequence). The CDR3 has 17 amino acids. The V gene end was trimmed by 4 bases and the J gene end by 5 bases; junction bases not matched to a gene: 13. Written as DNA, the CDR3 is TGTGCCAGCAGCCCCTTTATCCAGGGGGCGGTGACCGGGGAGCTGTTTTTT. Its translation: CASSPFIQGAVTGELFF. The whole variable domain, filled in from reference TRBV5-5 and TRBJ2-2, reads DAGVTQSPTHLIKTRGQQVTLRCSPISGHKSVSWYQQVLGQGPQFIFQYYEKEERGRGNFPDRFSARQFPNYSSELNVNALLLGDSALYLCASSPFIQGAVTGELFFGEGSRLTVL.

This chain links TRBV2 with TRBJ2-1, with D perhaps matching TRBD1 (6 bases). Trimming took 6 bases from V and 0 from J, leaving 6 bases between them. Germline V gives CDR1 SNHLY, CDR2 FYNNEI. This CDR3 has 13 amino acids. CDR3 nucleotide sequence: TGTGCCAGCAGACAGGGCTCCTACAATGAGCAGTTCTTC. It translates to CASRQGSYNEQFF.

The chain couples TRBV12-5 to TRBJ2-2; 13 nucleotides agree with TRBD2. V was pared by 5 bases and J by 4 bases, with 19 bases of the junction left unmatched. The CDR3 length is 21 residues. CDR1 is LGHNT, CDR2 FRNRAP, per germline. The CDR3 DNA sequence: TGTGCTAGTGGTGGCTTCACGATGCCGACTAGCGGGAGGAAGACCACCGGGGAGCTGTTTTTT. Translation gives CASGGFTMPTSGRKTTGELFF.

The chain is built from TRBV27 and TRBJ2-7, with 10 bases lining up with TRBD1. V shed 1 base, J shed 2 bases, and the junction held 2 bases outside the gene matches. Per germline, CDR1 MNHEY and CDR2 SMNVEV (reference sequence). The CDR3 has 15 residues. The CDR3 DNA follows: TGTGCCAGCAGTTTATTCGGACAGGGGGCCTACGAGCAGTACTTC. It is translated as CASSLFGQGAYEQYF.